These 19 T cell receptor beta chains originate from one sample sequenced in a study of blood T cells in healthy people across ages. A second PCR of roughly 7 to 11 cycles used a sample-barcoded 5' primer and a J-beta primer mix. TCRdb re-derived calls from the 5' RACE reads in MiXCR, one entry per CDR3 protein. The sample has about 1.1 million distinct CDR3 sequences, around two fifths seen once. What was sequenced was blood. These receptors were taken from a man younger than 35 in good health.

The chain is built from TRBV12-3 or TRBV12-4 and TRBJ2-1, with D perhaps being TRBD1 or TRBD2 (5 bases each). This CDR3 has 13 amino acids. Trimming left V 5 bases short and J 10 bases short, with 15 bases between. The DNA of the CDR3 is TGTGCCAGCAGTGTCCCCCTAGAGGGGGAGCAGTTCTTC. It translates to CASSVPLEGEQFF.

The rearrangement links TRBV20-1 to TRBJ1-2, with 8 bases aligning to TRBD1. CDR1 is DFQATT, CDR2 SNEGSKA, per germline (reference sequence). There are 12 residues in the CDR3. Trimming at V came to 6 bases and at J to 6 bases, leaving 6 bases not matched to a gene. The CDR3 coding sequence is TGCAGTGCAACAGGGGGTGTCGATGGCTACACCTTC. It specifies CSATGGVDGYTF.

This clonotype turned up a few times. V and J are TRBV4-3 and TRBJ1-2, with TRBD1 matching over 9 bases. Germline V gene sequence: CDR1 LGHNA, CDR2 YSLEER. The CDR3 contains 18 residues. The V segment lost 0 bases and the J segment 4 bases; nucleotides outside the gene matches: 12. The DNA of the CDR3 is TGCGCCAGCAGCCAAGATTTAAACAGGGGGCGGATACGCTATGGCTACACCTTC. This translates into CASSQDLNRGRIRYGYTF.

This clonotype was detected only a few times. The CDR3 DNA follows: TGTGCCATCAGTGGGGGACAGGACTGTGAAGCTTTCTTT. This gives the protein CAISGGQDCEAFF. The rearrangement joins TRBV10-3 to TRBJ1-1; 8 bases fit TRBD1. J gave up 7 bases and V 4 bases, and 5 bases lay outside the gene matches. CDR1 and CDR2 from the germline V gene are ENHRY and SYGVKD. The CDR3 covers 13 residues.

This clonotype was picked up a small number of times. The chain is built from TRBV15 and TRBJ1-5, with unresolved D. This CDR3 spans 14 amino acids. Trimming removed 0 bases from V and 4 bases from J, with 7 bases in between. Germline CDR1 and CDR2: LNHNV and YYDKDF (reference sequence). The CDR3, as DNA: TGTGCCACCAGCAGAGATCGTGAGAATCAGCCCCAGCATTTT. As protein: CATSRDRENQPQHF.

The V call is TRBV5-1, the J call TRBJ1-1; no clear D. This CDR3 region has 13 residues. The ends were cut back, 0 bases at V and 8 bases at J, with 11 bases in the middle. The germline gives CDR1 SGHRS, CDR2 YFSETQ. CDR3 sequence reads: CASSLELGGEAFF. The CDR3 DNA is TGCGCCAGCAGCTTGGAACTAGGCGGAGAAGCTTTCTTT.

The CDR3 loop reads CASSYARAGSGYTF. CDR3 bases: TGTGCCAGCAGTTACGCGAGGGCAGGGTCCGGCTACACCTTC. V gene TRBV6-2 or TRBV6-3 combines with J gene TRBJ1-2; possible D gene TRBD1, 5 bases. The CDR3 loop spans 14 amino acids. The V gene lost 2 bases and the J gene lost 8 bases, with 15 bases spanning the gap. Germline V lookup: CDR1 MNHEY, CDR2 SVGEGT.

The rearrangement joins TRBV12-3 or TRBV12-4 to TRBJ2-7; D might be TRBD1 (5 bases). V was cut by 3 bases and J by 7 bases, with 19 bases left in between. The CDR3 consists of 15 residues. CDR3 in DNA: TGTGCCAGCAGTTTTGGGGCCTTTTCCTACAATGAGCAGTACTTC. Residues: CASSFGAFSYNEQYF.

This clonotype has just a few counts. This chain uses TRBV29-1 with TRBJ2-7; D unclear. Looked up from germline, CDR1 is SQVTM and CDR2 is ANQGSEA. The CDR3 is made up of 14 amino acids. Trimming took 0 bases from V and 2 from J, leaving 11 bases between them. In nucleotides, the CDR3 is TGCAGCGTTGAAGAGTTGGCAGGTGCCTACGAGCAGTACTTC. Amino acid sequence: CSVEELAGAYEQYF.

The chain is built from TRBV18 and TRBJ1-6; D ambiguous. Trimming cost V 2 bases and J 7 bases, with 12 bases left between them. CDR3 length: 15 amino acids. Per the germline V gene, CDR1 is KGHSH and CDR2 is LQKENI. The CDR3: CASSPGSATNSPLHF. The CDR3 DNA reads as TGTGCCAGCTCACCAGGGTCGGCGACCAATTCACCCCTCCACTTT.

The chain recombines TRBV6-2 or TRBV6-3 with TRBJ1-5; D may be TRBD1 (6 bases). Germline V lookup: CDR1 MNHEY, CDR2 SVGEGT. The CDR3 is 13 residues long. V lost 5 bases and J lost 7, with 12 bases in between. The CDR3 coding sequence is TGTGCCAGCAGTCGACAGGAGGGACAGCCCCAGCATTTT. It translates to CASSRQEGQPQHF.

The V gene is TRBV7-2, the J gene TRBJ2-1, with no clear D. Germline V gives CDR1 SGHTA, CDR2 FQGNSA. The CDR3 has 12 residues. The V end lost 0 bases, the J end lost 8 bases, and 5 bases lay between the germline ends. CDR3 sequence (DNA): TGTGCCAGCAGCTTAGCGCTCTATGAGCAGTTCTTC. It translates to CASSLALYEQFF.

This clonotype was counted a few times. The V and J genes are TRBV6-6 and TRBJ1-5; D is perhaps TRBD1 (5 bases). Between the trimmed V and J ends, which lost 6 bases and 3 bases, there was a span of 9 bases. CDR3 size: 13 residues. In germline, CDR1 is MNHNY, CDR2 SVGAGI (reference sequence). This CDR3 reads CASRWGVNQPQHF. DNA for the CDR3: TGTGCCAGCAGATGGGGCGTCAATCAGCCCCAGCATTTT.

There are many counts of this clonotype. The V and J genes are TRBV9 and TRBJ2-3; D possibly matches TRBD1 or TRBD2 (5 bases each). Between the trimmed V and J ends, which lost 3 bases and 0 bases, there was a span of 8 bases. Germline lookup yields CDR1 SGDLS and CDR2 YYNGEE. The CDR3 covers 14 residues. CDR3 nucleotides: TGTGCCAGCAGCGGGGACGGAAGCACAGATACGCAGTATTTT. This codes for CASSGDGSTDTQYF.

This clonotype was counted a few times. This chain links TRBV4-2 with TRBJ2-3; D gene ambiguous. Trimming left V 4 bases short and J 5 bases short, with 10 bases between. Per the germline V gene, CDR1 is LGHNA and CDR2 is YNFKEQ. This CDR3 region has 13 residues. The DNA of the CDR3 is TGTGCCAGCAGCCGAGAAGTTTTAGATACGCAGTATTTT. Residues: CASSREVLDTQYF.

The chain has TRBV12-3 or TRBV12-4 and TRBJ1-5; 9 nucleotides match TRBD1. The length of the CDR3 is 17 residues. After removal of 1 base from V and 3 bases from J, the junction contained 7 bases not matched to a gene. Written as DNA, the CDR3 is TGTGCCAGCAGTTTAGTAGCGGGGACAGGGAACAATCAGCCCCAGCATTTT. This encodes CASSLVAGTGNNQPQHF.

This clonotype occurred a few times. The rearrangement joins TRBV29-1 to TRBJ2-5, with 7 bases lining up with TRBD1. The J call could be wrong; TRBJ2-7 is a better fit for the DNA end. This CDR3 contains 13 residues. Germline loops: CDR1 SQVTM, CDR2 ANQGSEA. CDR3 sequence reads: CSVYDRERSEQYF. CDR3 nucleotide sequence: TGCAGCGTTTATGACAGGGAAAGGAGCGAGCAGTACTTC.

J is TRBJ1-1 and V is TRBV18, with 7 bases fitting TRBD1. Germline CDR1 reads KGHSH; CDR2 reads LQKENI. V trimming: 6 bases; J trimming: 0 bases; junction bases outside the gene matches: 10. CDR3 length: 16 amino acids. CDR3 sequence reads: CASSHDRVNMNTEAFF. For the CDR3, the DNA is TGTGCCAGCTCCCACGACAGGGTGAACATGAACACTGAAGCTTTCTTT. Combining the CDR3 with reference TRBV18 and TRBJ1-1 gives the whole variable domain NAGVMQNPRHLVRRRGQEARLRCSPMKGHSHVYWYRQLPEEGLKFMVYLQKENIIDESGMPKERFSAEFPKEGPSILRIQQVVRGDSAAYFCASSHDRVNMNTEAFFGQGTRLTVV.

This clonotype has a handful of counts. The chain joins TRBV6-6 to TRBJ2-3; D possibly corresponds to TRBD2 (5 bases). Germline loops: CDR1 MNHNY, CDR2 SVGAGI (reference sequence). The CDR3 is 14 residues long. The V end lost 2 bases, the J end lost 4 bases, and 10 bases lay between the germline ends. The CDR3 is CASSYAGGSDTQYF. CDR3 sequence (DNA): TGTGCCAGCAGTTACGCTGGAGGATCAGATACGCAGTATTTT.